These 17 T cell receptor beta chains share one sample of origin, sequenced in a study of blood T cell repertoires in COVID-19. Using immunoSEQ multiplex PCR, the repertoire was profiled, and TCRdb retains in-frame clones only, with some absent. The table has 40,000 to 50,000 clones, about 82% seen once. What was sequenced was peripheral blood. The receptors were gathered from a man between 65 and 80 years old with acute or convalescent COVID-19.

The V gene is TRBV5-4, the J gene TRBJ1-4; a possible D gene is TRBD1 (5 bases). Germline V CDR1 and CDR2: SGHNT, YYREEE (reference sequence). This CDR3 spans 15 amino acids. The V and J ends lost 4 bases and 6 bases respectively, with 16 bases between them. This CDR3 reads CASSRNRGADEKLFF. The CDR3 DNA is TGTGCCAGCAGCCGGAATAGGGGCGCTGATGAAAAACTGTTTTTT.

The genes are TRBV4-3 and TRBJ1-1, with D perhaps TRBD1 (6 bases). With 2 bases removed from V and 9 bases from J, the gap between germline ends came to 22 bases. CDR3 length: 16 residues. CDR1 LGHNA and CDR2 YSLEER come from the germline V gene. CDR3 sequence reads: CASSQFVQGGEGKAFF. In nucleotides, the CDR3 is TGCGCCAGCAGCCAATTCGTTCAAGGGGGTGAGGGTAAAGCTTTCTTT.

CDR3 bases: TGTGCCAGCAGTTTTGCAGGGGGTGGCTACACCTTC. This encodes CASSFAGGGYTF. The rearrangement links TRBV12-3 or TRBV12-4 to TRBJ1-2; 7 positions agree with TRBD1. This CDR3 comprises 12 residues. V was clipped by 3 bases and J by 7 bases; unmatched bases: 2.

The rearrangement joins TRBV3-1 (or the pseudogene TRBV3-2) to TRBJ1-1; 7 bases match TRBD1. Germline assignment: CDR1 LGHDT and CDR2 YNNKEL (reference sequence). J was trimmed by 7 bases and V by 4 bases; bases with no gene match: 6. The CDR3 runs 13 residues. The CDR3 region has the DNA TGTGCCAGCAGCCTTGGGACAGCACTTGAAGCTTTCTTT. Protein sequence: CASSLGTALEAFF.

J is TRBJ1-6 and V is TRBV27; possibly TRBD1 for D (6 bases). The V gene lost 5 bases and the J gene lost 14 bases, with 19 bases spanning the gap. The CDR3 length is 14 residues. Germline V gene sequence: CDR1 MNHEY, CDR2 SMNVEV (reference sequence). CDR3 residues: CASSKLLSSGALHF. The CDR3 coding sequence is TGTGCCAGCAGTAAATTACTTTCGTCAGGGGCCCTCCACTTT.

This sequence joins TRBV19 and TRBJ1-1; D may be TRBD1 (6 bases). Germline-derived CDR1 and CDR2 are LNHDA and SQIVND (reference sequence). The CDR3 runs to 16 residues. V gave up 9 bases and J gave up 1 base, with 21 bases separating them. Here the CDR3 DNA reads TGTGCCAGCGGGTTGAGACTGGACAGATCGAACACTGAAGCTTTCTTT. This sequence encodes CASGLRLDRSNTEAFF.

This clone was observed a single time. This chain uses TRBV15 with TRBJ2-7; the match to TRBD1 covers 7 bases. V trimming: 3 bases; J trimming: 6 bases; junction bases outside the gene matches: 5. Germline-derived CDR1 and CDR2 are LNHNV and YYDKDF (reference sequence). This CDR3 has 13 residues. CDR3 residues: CATSRQDRVEQYF. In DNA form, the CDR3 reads TGTGCCACCAGCAGGCAAGACAGGGTCGAGCAGTACTTC.

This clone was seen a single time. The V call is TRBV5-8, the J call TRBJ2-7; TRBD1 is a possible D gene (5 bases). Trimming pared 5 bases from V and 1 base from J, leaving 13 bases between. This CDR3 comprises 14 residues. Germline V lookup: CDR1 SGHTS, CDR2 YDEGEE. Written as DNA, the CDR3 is TGTGCCAGCAGGGGAACAGGTGAATCCTACGAGCAGTACTTC. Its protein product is CASRGTGESYEQYF. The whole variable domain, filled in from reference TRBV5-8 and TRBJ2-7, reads EAGVTQSPTHLIKTRGQQATLRCSPISGHTSVYWYQQALGLGLQFLLWYDEGEERNRGNFPPRFSGRQFPNYSSELNVNALELEDSALYLCASRGTGESYEQYFGPGTRLTVT.

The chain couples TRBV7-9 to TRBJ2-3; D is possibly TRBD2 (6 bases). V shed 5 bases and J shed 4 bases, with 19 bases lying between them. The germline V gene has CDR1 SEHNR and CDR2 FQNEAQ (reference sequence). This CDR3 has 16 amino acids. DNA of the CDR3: TGTGCCAGCAGCCCAAAAGCCGCTAGCGTTTCAGATACGCAGTATTTT. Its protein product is CASSPKAASVSDTQYF. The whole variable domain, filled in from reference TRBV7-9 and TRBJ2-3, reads DTGVSQNPRHKITKRGQNVTFRCDPISEHNRLYWYRQTLGQGPEFLTYFQNEAQLEKSRLLSDRFSAERPKGSFSTLEIQRTEQGDSAMYLCASSPKAASVSDTQYFGPGTRLTVL.

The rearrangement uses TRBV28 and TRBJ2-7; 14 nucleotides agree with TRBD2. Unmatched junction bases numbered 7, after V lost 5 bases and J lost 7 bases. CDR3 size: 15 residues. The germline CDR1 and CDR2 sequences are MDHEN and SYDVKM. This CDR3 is CASSPGTSGRSEQYF. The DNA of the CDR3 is TGTGCCAGCAGTCCCGGGACTAGCGGGAGAAGTGAGCAGTACTTC.

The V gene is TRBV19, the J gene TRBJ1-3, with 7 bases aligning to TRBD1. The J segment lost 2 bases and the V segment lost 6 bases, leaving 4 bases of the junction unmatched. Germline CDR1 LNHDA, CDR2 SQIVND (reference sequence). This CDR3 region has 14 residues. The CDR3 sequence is CASSTGDTGNTIYF. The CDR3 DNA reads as TGTGCCAGTAGCACAGGGGATACTGGAAACACCATATATTTT.

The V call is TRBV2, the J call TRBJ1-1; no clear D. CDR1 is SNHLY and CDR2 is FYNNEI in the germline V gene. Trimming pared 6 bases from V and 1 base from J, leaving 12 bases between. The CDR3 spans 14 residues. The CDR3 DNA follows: TGTGCCAGCAGCGAACCCCAGGAGAACACTGAAGCTTTCTTT. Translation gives CASSEPQENTEAFF. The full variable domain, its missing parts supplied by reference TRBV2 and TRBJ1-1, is EPEVTQTPSHQVTQMGQEVILRCVPISNHLYFYWYRQILGQKVEFLVSFYNNEISEKSEIFDDQFSVERPDGSNFTLKIRSTKLEDSAMYFCASSEPQENTEAFFGQGTRLTVV.

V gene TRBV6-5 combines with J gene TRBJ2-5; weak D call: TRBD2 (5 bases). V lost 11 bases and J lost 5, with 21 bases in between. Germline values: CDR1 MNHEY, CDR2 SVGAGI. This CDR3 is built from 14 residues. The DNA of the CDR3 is TGTGCCGCCACCCCAGGAAGCGGACTGGAGACCCAGTACTTC. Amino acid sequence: CAATPGSGLETQYF.

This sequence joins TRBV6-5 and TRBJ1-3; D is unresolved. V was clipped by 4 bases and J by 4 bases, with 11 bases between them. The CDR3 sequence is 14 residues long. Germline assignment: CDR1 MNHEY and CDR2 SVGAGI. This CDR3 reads CASSSRTGGNTIYF. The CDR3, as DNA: TGTGCCAGCAGTTCGAGGACGGGAGGAAACACCATATATTTT.

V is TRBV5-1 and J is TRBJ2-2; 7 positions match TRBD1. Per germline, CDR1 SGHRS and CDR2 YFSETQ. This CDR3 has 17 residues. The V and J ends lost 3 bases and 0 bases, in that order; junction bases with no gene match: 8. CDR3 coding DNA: TGCGCCAGCAGCTCAAAAGGACAGGACGCGAACACCGGGGAGCTGTTTTTT. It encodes CASSSKGQDANTGELFF.

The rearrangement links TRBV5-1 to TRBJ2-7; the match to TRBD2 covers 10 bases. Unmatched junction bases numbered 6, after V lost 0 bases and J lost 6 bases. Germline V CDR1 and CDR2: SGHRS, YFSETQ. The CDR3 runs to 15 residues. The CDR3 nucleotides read TGCGCCAGCAGCTTGGGTCTAGCGGGAGTACTCGAGCAGTACTTC. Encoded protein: CASSLGLAGVLEQYF.

CDR3 in amino acids: CASTSDSNEKLFF. DNA for the CDR3: TGTGCCAGCACTTCCGACTCTAATGAAAAACTGTTTTTT. V gene TRBV6-5 combines with J gene TRBJ1-4; no firm D call. Germline CDR1 is MNHEY and CDR2 is SVGAGI. Between the trimmed V and J ends, which lost 7 bases and 3 bases, there was a span of 9 bases. This CDR3 is built from 13 residues.